These T cell receptor beta chains were read from a single sample in a study of monozygotic twins with cystic fibrosis. The assay was immunoSEQ multiplex PCR, and TCRdb's table has in-frame clones only and misses some. The sample records 30,000 to 40,000 clones, about 96% being singletons. The specimen sequenced was blood. These receptors were obtained from a girl aged 2-10 years with cystic fibrosis. CDR3s include the opening cysteine and the closing phenylalanine or tryptophan. D genes are given only for firm matches. A row's size may be missing; if present it is once, few, many or a size class.

cdr3_aa: CASSMAKNSPLHF; cdr3_nt: TGTGCCAGTAGTATGGCCAAGAATTCACCCCTCCACTTT; d_call: -; clone_size: -; j_call: TRBJ1-6; v_call: TRBV19
cdr3_aa: CASSWTESNTEAFF; cdr3_nt: TGTGCCAGCAGTTGGACCGAATCGAACACTGAAGCTTTCTTT; d_call: -; clone_size: -; j_call: TRBJ1-1; v_call: TRBV2
cdr3_aa: CASSEGPDYGYTF; cdr3_nt: TGTGCCAGCTCCGAGGGGCCGGACTATGGCTACACCTTC; d_call: -; clone_size: -; j_call: TRBJ1-2; v_call: TRBV25-1
cdr3_aa: CASSESKRGQAFF; cdr3_nt: TGCGCCAGCAGTGAGTCGAAAAGGGGCCAAGCTTTCTTT; d_call: -; clone_size: -; j_call: TRBJ1-1; v_call: TRBV10-1
cdr3_aa: CASSLERPHGYTF; cdr3_nt: TGTGCTAGCAGCTTAGAAAGGCCCCATGGCTACACCTTC; d_call: -; clone_size: -; j_call: TRBJ1-2; v_call: TRBV7-7
cdr3_aa: CASSIPPRGGYTF; cdr3_nt: TGTGCCAGTAGTATACCCCCTAGGGGTGGCTACACCTTC; d_call: -; clone_size: -; j_call: TRBJ1-2; v_call: TRBV19
cdr3_aa: CASSLGDMEAFF; cdr3_nt: TGTGCCAGCAGCTTAGGGGACATGGAAGCTTTCTTT; d_call: -; clone_size: -; j_call: TRBJ1-1; v_call: TRBV7-2
cdr3_aa: CATKGVNTEAFF; cdr3_nt: TGTGCTACAAAAGGGGTGAACACTGAAGCTTTCTTT; d_call: -; clone_size: -; j_call: TRBJ1-1; v_call: TRBV11-2
cdr3_aa: CASSLVSRASSYEQYF; cdr3_nt: TGTGCCAGCAGTTTAGTATCCAGGGCCAGCTCCTACGAGCAGTACTTC; d_call: -; clone_size: -; j_call: TRBJ2-7; v_call: TRBV28
cdr3_aa: CASSLVGVTVYEQYF; cdr3_nt: TGTGCCAGCAGCTTAGTAGGGGTTACCGTCTACGAGCAGTACTTC; d_call: -; clone_size: -; j_call: TRBJ2-7; v_call: TRBV7-2
cdr3_aa: CASSLDGRANEKLFF; cdr3_nt: TGTGCCAGCAGCCTGGACGGGAGAGCTAATGAAAAACTGTTTTTT; d_call: -; clone_size: -; j_call: TRBJ1-4; v_call: TRBV4-2
cdr3_aa: CASSLEYEGIYEQYF; cdr3_nt: TGTGCCAGCAGCTTGGAGTACGAGGGGATTTACGAGCAGTACTTC; d_call: -; clone_size: once; j_call: TRBJ2-7; v_call: TRBV5-6
cdr3_aa: CASSLEKGTGDGYTF; cdr3_nt: TGCGCCAGCAGCTTGGAGAAAGGGACAGGGGATGGCTACACCTTC; d_call: TRBD1; clone_size: -; j_call: TRBJ1-2; v_call: TRBV5-1
cdr3_aa: CASSQEGQGSYGYTF; cdr3_nt: TGTGCCAGCAGCCAAGAAGGGCAGGGGTCCTATGGCTACACCTTC; d_call: -; clone_size: -; j_call: TRBJ1-2; v_call: TRBV4-2
cdr3_aa: CASTRQALNTEAFF; cdr3_nt: TGTGCCAGCACCCGACAGGCCCTGAACACTGAAGCTTTCTTT; d_call: -; clone_size: -; j_call: TRBJ1-1; v_call: TRBV6-1
cdr3_aa: CASSLESNQPQHF; cdr3_nt: TGTGCCAGCAGCTTAGAGAGCAATCAGCCCCAGCATTTT; d_call: -; clone_size: -; j_call: TRBJ1-5; v_call: TRBV7-9
cdr3_aa: CASSEGLAGWELFF; cdr3_nt: TGTGCCAGCAGTGAAGGGCTAGCGGGATGGGAGCTGTTTTTT; d_call: TRBD2; clone_size: -; j_call: TRBJ2-2; v_call: TRBV7-2
cdr3_aa: CASSTRLAPGETQYF; cdr3_nt: TGTGCCAGCAGCACCAGACTAGCCCCGGGAGAGACCCAGTACTTC; d_call: TRBD2; clone_size: -; j_call: TRBJ2-5; v_call: TRBV11-2
cdr3_aa: CASSQVRRPNTEAFF; cdr3_nt: TGCGCCAGCAGCCAAGTACGGCGGCCGAACACTGAAGCTTTCTTT; d_call: -; clone_size: -; j_call: TRBJ1-1; v_call: TRBV4-1
cdr3_aa: CASSLQGADEYF; cdr3_nt: TGCGCCAGCAGCCTACAGGGGGCGGACGAGTACTTC; d_call: TRBD1; clone_size: -; j_call: TRBJ2-7; v_call: TRBV5-1
cdr3_aa: CASSYSTGPYEQYF; cdr3_nt: TGTGCCAGCAGTTACTCCACAGGGCCCTACGAGCAGTACTTC; d_call: -; clone_size: -; j_call: TRBJ2-7; v_call: TRBV6-5
cdr3_aa: CASNDGGNEQFF; cdr3_nt: TGTGCCAGCAATGATGGGGGGAATGAGCAGTTCTTC; d_call: -; clone_size: -; j_call: TRBJ2-1; v_call: TRBV25-1
cdr3_aa: CASSLAPGSRSYNEQFF; cdr3_nt: TGTGCCAGCAGCTTAGCTCCCGGGAGTAGGAGCTACAATGAGCAGTTCTTC; d_call: -; clone_size: -; j_call: TRBJ2-1; v_call: TRBV11-2
cdr3_aa: CASSWGRANTEAFF; cdr3_nt: TGTGCCAGCAGTTGGGGACGGGCGAACACTGAAGCTTTCTTT; d_call: -; clone_size: -; j_call: TRBJ1-1; v_call: TRBV6-5
cdr3_aa: CSVETGGSEQYF; cdr3_nt: TGCAGCGTTGAGACAGGGGGCTCCGAGCAGTACTTC; d_call: TRBD1; clone_size: -; j_call: TRBJ2-7; v_call: TRBV29-1
cdr3_aa: CASSPLGGGRAYTQYF; cdr3_nt: TGTGCCAGCAGCCCTCTGGGGGGCGGGAGGGCCTATACGCAGTATTTT; d_call: TRBD2; clone_size: -; j_call: TRBJ2-3; v_call: TRBV28
cdr3_aa: CASSIDSYEQYF; cdr3_nt: TGTGCCAGCAGCATAGACTCCTACGAGCAGTACTTC; d_call: -; clone_size: -; j_call: TRBJ2-7; v_call: TRBV5-8
cdr3_aa: CASSPLVRGPQHF; cdr3_nt: TGTGCCAGTAGTCCCTTGGTACGAGGACCCCAGCATTTT; d_call: -; clone_size: -; j_call: TRBJ1-5; v_call: TRBV19
cdr3_aa: CASSLRSGGEQFF; cdr3_nt: TGCGCCAGCAGTCTGCGGAGTGGGGGTGAGCAGTTCTTC; d_call: -; clone_size: -; j_call: TRBJ2-1; v_call: TRBV10-1
cdr3_aa: CASSLPGQGVLDGYTF; cdr3_nt: TGTGCCAGCAGCCTCCCCGGACAGGGAGTTTTGGATGGCTACACCTTC; d_call: TRBD1; clone_size: once; j_call: TRBJ1-2; v_call: TRBV28
cdr3_aa: CASSLRASGDEAFF; cdr3_nt: TGTGCCAGCAGCTTAAGGGCGTCAGGAGATGAAGCTTTCTTT; d_call: -; clone_size: -; j_call: TRBJ1-1; v_call: TRBV7-6
cdr3_aa: CASSLDPYSYEQYF; cdr3_nt: TGTGCCAGCAGCTTAGATCCCTACTCCTACGAGCAGTACTTC; d_call: -; clone_size: -; j_call: TRBJ2-7; v_call: TRBV11-2
cdr3_aa: CASSLEFLAGRDEQYF; cdr3_nt: TGTGCCAGCAGCTTAGAATTCCTAGCGGGACGGGACGAGCAGTACTTC; d_call: TRBD2; clone_size: -; j_call: TRBJ2-7; v_call: TRBV7-9
cdr3_aa: CASSYEGGRSDTQYF; cdr3_nt: TGTGCCAGCAGTTACGAGGGCGGGAGGTCAGATACGCAGTATTTT; d_call: TRBD2; clone_size: -; j_call: TRBJ2-3; v_call: TRBV6-6
cdr3_aa: CASRAGGVDQPQHF; cdr3_nt: TGTGCCAGTAGAGCAGGGGGCGTAGATCAGCCCCAGCATTTT; d_call: TRBD1; clone_size: -; j_call: TRBJ1-5; v_call: TRBV19
cdr3_aa: CASSVAPTNEQFF; cdr3_nt: TGTGCCAGCAGCGTAGCTCCCACCAATGAGCAGTTCTTC; d_call: -; clone_size: -; j_call: TRBJ2-1; v_call: TRBV9